This TCR beta chain derives from a study of OX40 agonist ivuxolimab in advanced cancers. Study overall: A partial response was reached by three patients: one with hepatocellular carcinoma and two with cutaneous melanoma.

The assay was immunoSEQ multiplex PCR, and TCRdb's table has in-frame clones only and misses some. The sample includes tens of thousands of clones, around 89% of them seen just once. This clonotype originated in an adult with an advanced solid tumor such as melanoma, head and neck, liver or kidney cancer. The sample was CD4+ or CD8+ T cells sorted from blood, taken in a trial of the OX40 agonist ivuxolimab.

The CDR3 DNA reads as TGTGCCAGCAGCTTCCGGGACAGGGTATCACCGGGAGGCTACACCTTC. It is translated as CASSFRDRVSPGGYTF. The J gene is TRBJ1-2, the V gene TRBV13, with TRBD1 identical over 9 bases. From germline, CDR1 is PRHDT and CDR2 FYEKMQ (reference sequence). Losses at the gene ends were 3 bases for V and 8 bases for J; bases not matched to a gene: 13. CDR3 length: 16 amino acids.